This TCR beta chain was retrieved from a study of regulatory T cells in long-lasting Graves disease. The CDR3 length is 15 residues. Germline CDR1 SGHRS, CDR2 YFSETQ. The V end lost 0 bases, the J end lost 6 bases, and 16 bases lay between the germline ends. CDR3-region Arm-PCR and iRepertoire HTBI primers produced the TCR beta libraries. TCRdb analysed the multiplex PCR reads with MiXCR anew, one entry per CDR3 protein. The sample records about 350,000 distinct CDR3 sequences, 16% being singletons. Indicated time point: newly diagnosed GD, antithyroid drugs for less than 3 months. RNA isolated from PBMCs was used to make the TCR library. The sample was also linked to a second study, of T cells in Graves' hyperthyroidism and ophthalmopathy. As reported in that work: The study defined stable Graves' hyperthyroidism as no ophthalmopathy progression within 18 months.

The J gene is TRBJ2-7, the V gene TRBV5-1; possibly TRBD1 for D (6 bases). This clonotype was obtained from a woman under 30 with Graves disease. The sample here was peripheral blood mononuclear cells (PBMCs), taken at new diagnosis, from a patient treated with antithyroid drugs. CDR3 region: CASSLVSTGQSEQYF. As DNA, the CDR3 is TGCGCCAGCAGCTTGGTTAGCACAGGACAGTCCGAGCAGTACTTC.